This entry lists 15 T cell receptor beta chains sequenced from one sample in a study of blood T cells in healthy people across ages. Together with a sample-barcoded 5' primer, a J-beta primer mix was included in a second PCR lasting about 6 to 11 cycles. In TCRdb, the 5' RACE reads were re-called with MiXCR into one record per CDR3 protein. The table shows under 2,000,000 distinct CDR3 sequences, with roughly 49% occurring only once. The sequencing input was blood. The receptors were sampled from a woman in her thirties or forties in good health.

The rearrangement joins TRBV6-2 or TRBV6-3 to TRBJ2-3, with 7 positions matching TRBD1. The germline gives CDR1 MNHEY, CDR2 SVGEGT. After removal of 7 bases from V and 2 bases from J, the junction contained 6 bases not matched to a gene. This CDR3 spans 14 amino acids. CDR3 DNA: TGTGCCAGCACCTTTGGACAGGACACAGATACGCAGTATTTT. This gives the protein CASTFGQDTDTQYF.

V is TRBV6-6 and J is TRBJ1-5; a possible D gene is TRBD1 (6 bases). Trimming removed 5 bases from V and 3 bases from J, with 17 bases in between. Looked up from germline, CDR1 is MNHNY and CDR2 is SVGAGI (reference sequence). The CDR3 sequence is 16 residues long. The CDR3, as DNA: TGTGCCAGCAGTCCCCCGGGCGGGGGCAACAATCAGCCCCAGCATTTT. Its protein product is CASSPPGGGNNQPQHF.

The V and J genes are TRBV5-1 and TRBJ2-4; possibly TRBD1 for D (5 bases). The J call is doubtful: the DNA matches TRBJ2-7 better. Germline CDR1 is SGHRS and CDR2 is YFSETQ. CDR3 size: 14 residues. CDR3 bases: TGCGCCAGCAGCTTGCTTGATTCAGGGCACGAGCAGTACTTC. It codes for CASSLLDSGHEQYF.

This clonotype was picked up many times. The chain employs TRBV28 and TRBJ2-3, with D perhaps matching TRBD1 (6 bases). The V gene's germline CDR1 is MDHEN and CDR2 SYDVKM. The length of the CDR3 is 15 residues. Trimming took 6 bases from V and 1 from J, leaving 14 bases between them. DNA for the CDR3: TGTGCCAGCAGCCCTAGGGGGTCCGGCACAGATACGCAGTATTTT. Translation: CASSPRGSGTDTQYF.

This clonotype has more than one count but fewer than ten. This chain links TRBV12-3 or TRBV12-4 with TRBJ2-5; maybe TRBD2 (6 bases). This CDR3 has 15 residues. Deletions cut 7 bases from V and 2 bases from J, with 17 bases between. DNA for the CDR3: TGTGCCAGCACCTTCGACGGCCGGGGGCAAGAGACCCAGTACTTC. This translates into CASTFDGRGQETQYF.

This clonotype showed up just a few times. This rearrangement joins TRBV7-2 to TRBJ2-1, with TRBD2 matching over 7 bases. Germline V gene sequence: CDR1 SGHTA, CDR2 FQGNSA. CDR3 length: 11 residues. The trim removed 5 bases at V and 12 bases at J, leaving 4 bases unmatched. The CDR3 DNA reads TGTGCCAGCAGCCGGGGGGACGGGCAGTTCTTC. Translated: CASSRGDGQFF.

This clonotype occurred a few times. The J gene is TRBJ2-3, the V gene TRBV20-1; D is uncertain. CDR3 length: 10 amino acids. CDR1 and CDR2 from the germline V gene are DFQATT and SNEGSKA (reference sequence). Trimming removed 5 bases at V and 5 bases at J, with 5 bases between. CDR3 nucleotides: TGCAGTGCTCCGAAAGATACGCAGTATTTT. It yields the protein CSAPKDTQYF.

This clonotype was detected once. A junction boundary mismatches the germline segment, possibly from a read error. V and J are TRBV28 and TRBJ2-5; TRBD1 agrees at 12 bases. Germline V gene lookup returns CDR1 MDHEN and CDR2 SYDVKM. The CDR3 loop spans 16 amino acids. In nucleotides, the CDR3 is TGTGCCCGCAGTCGCGGGGACAGGGGGCGGTGGGAGACCCAGTACTTC. It is translated as CARSRGDRGRWETQYF.

V usage is TRBV5-1 and J usage is TRBJ1-2; D is unclear. CDR3 length: 11 amino acids. Germline loops: CDR1 SGHRS, CDR2 YFSETQ. V was pared by 4 bases and J by 7 bases, with 8 bases between. The CDR3 here is CASSDPRGYTF. CDR3 DNA: TGCGCCAGCAGCGATCCTCGTGGCTACACCTTC.

The J gene is TRBJ2-5, the V gene TRBV11-2; 9 positions match TRBD1. Germline lookup yields CDR1 SGHAT and CDR2 FQNNGV. The junction had 16 bases not matched to a gene; V was cut back by 5 bases and J by 6 bases. The CDR3 length is 17 residues. In nucleotides, the CDR3 is TGTGCCAGCAGCGACACTCCGGGACAGGGTAGTACACAGACCCAGTACTTC. This translates into CASSDTPGQGSTQTQYF.

The V and J genes are TRBV28 and TRBJ2-5; D is undetermined. CDR3 length equals 14 residues. Germline V gives CDR1 MDHEN, CDR2 SYDVKM. Between the trimmed V and J ends, which lost 3 bases and 3 bases, there was a span of 11 bases. CDR3 region: CASSLHRYEETQYF. CDR3 coding DNA: TGTGCCAGCAGTTTGCACCGGTACGAAGAGACCCAGTACTTC.

This clonotype was recorded a few times. The genes are TRBV7-2 and TRBJ2-7; 8 bases agree with TRBD2. The CDR3 consists of 15 residues. Germline V lookup: CDR1 SGHTA, CDR2 FQGNSA. The V segment lost 4 bases and the J segment 1 base; nucleotides outside the gene matches: 6. The CDR3 DNA sequence: TGTGCCAGCAGCTACGGGGGGGGAGGGTCCTACGAGCAGTACTTC. Its translation: CASSYGGGGSYEQYF.

This clonotype was seen only a few times. A junction end diverges from the germline sequence, so it may reflect a read error. The genes are TRBV4-3 and TRBJ2-1; the match to TRBD2 covers 11 bases. CDR1 and CDR2 (germline): LGHNA, YSLEER. The CDR3 runs to 18 residues. CDR3 nucleotides: TGCGCCAACAGCCAAGACCCCGTTGCTAGCGGGGGGTATAATGAGCAGTTCTTC. Protein product: CANSQDPVASGGYNEQFF.

This clonotype came up a few times. The V gene is TRBV5-1, the J gene TRBJ2-7; possible D gene TRBD1, 5 bases. The DNA matches TRBJ2-4 better at its end, which makes the J call doubtful. CDR1 is SGHRS and CDR2 is YFSETQ in the germline V gene. This CDR3 contains 11 residues. The CDR3 spells CASSHTGIQYF. As DNA, the CDR3 is TGCGCCAGCAGTCATACAGGCATTCAGTACTTC.

The gene calls are TRBV5-1 and TRBJ1-2; 9 bases are shared with TRBD1. V was pared by 3 bases and J by 8 bases, with 11 bases of the junction left unmatched. Germline-derived CDR1 and CDR2 are SGHRS and YFSETQ. The CDR3 is 15 amino acids. The chain's CDR3 is CASSSDPGQGSGYTF. The CDR3 DNA is TGCGCCAGCAGCTCAGACCCGGGACAGGGATCCGGCTACACCTTC.